The source of this TCR beta chain is a study of CD8 T cells in Susac syndrome. This CDR3 spans 14 amino acids. The V segment lost 5 bases and the J segment 8 bases; nucleotides outside the gene matches: 3. Reverse transcription of about 0.5 to 1 ug RNA used random hexamers. In TCRdb, the immunoSEQ multiplex PCR reads were re-called with MiXCR into one record per CDR3 protein. The sample contains hundreds of thousands of distinct CDR3 sequences, approximately 94% of which appear only once. The sample comprised CD4+ T cells from PBMCs. This clonotype was obtained from a human donor with Susac syndrome. The chain couples TRBV12-3 or TRBV12-4 to TRBJ2-1, with TRBD2 identical over 13 bases. CDR3 protein: CASSGLAGVYEQFF. CDR3 sequence (DNA): TGTGCCAGCAGTGGACTAGCGGGGGTCTATGAGCAGTTCTTC.